A selection of T cell receptor beta chains follows, all from one sample in a study of blood T cell repertoires in COVID-19. Sequenced by immunoSEQ multiplex PCR; TCRdb stores in-frame clones only, minus some. The sample records under 450,000 clones, more than 75% being singletons. The sequencing sample was made of PBMCs or T cells enriched from blood (not recorded which). These receptors came from a man aged 25-45 years who had recovered from COVID-19. Both conserved end residues are part of each CDR3. The D gene is left open where the match is weak. Some rows have no size entry. The others give once, few or many, or a class for an expanded clone.

clone size	D gene	J gene	V gene	CDR3 DNA	CDR3 protein
.	.	TRBJ1-1	TRBV5-1	TGCGCCAGCAGCTTGGCCCCTCGGGGGGTGAACACTGAAGCTTTCTTT	CASSLAPRGVNTEAFF
.	TRBD1	TRBJ1-6	TRBV6-5	TGTGCCAGCAGGGGGGACAGTGCTAATTCACCCCTCCACTTT	CASRGDSANSPLHF
.	.	TRBJ1-1	TRBV6-1	TGTGCCAGCAGTGAAGGAGGGGGTTGGACTGAAGCTTTCTTT	CASSEGGGWTEAFF
once	.	TRBJ1-2	TRBV6-5	TGTGCCAGCAGAGGAGTATATGGCTACACCTTC	CASRGVYGYTF
.	.	TRBJ1-2	TRBV18	TGTGCCAGCTCACCTCTCTCCAGGGGCGGCTACACCTTC	CASSPLSRGGYTF
.	.	TRBJ1-1	TRBV6-5	TGTGCCAGCAGCATGGATGGAGTTGGGACTGAAGCTTTCTTT	CASSMDGVGTEAFF
once	.	TRBJ2-3	TRBV7-6	TGTGCCAGCAGCCCCAGGCCCCCCCCGGGGACAGATACGCAGTATTTT	CASSPRPPPGTDTQYF
.	.	TRBJ1-3	TRBV19	TGTGCCAGTAGTACCACCCGGTCCTCTGGAAACACCATATATTTT	CASSTTRSSGNTIYF
.	TRBD1	TRBJ2-7	TRBV6-5	TGTGCCAGCAGAGGGACAGTAAGTGACTACGAGCAGTACTTC	CASRGTVSDYEQYF
.	TRBD1	TRBJ1-2	TRBV7-2	TGTGCCAGCAGCCGCGCCACAGGGGAGTATGGCTACACCTTC	CASSRATGEYGYTF
.	.	TRBJ2-7	TRBV14	TGTGCCAGCAGCCGGGCCGGGATCCTCTACGAGCAGTACTTC	CASSRAGILYEQYF
once	.	TRBJ2-5	TRBV21-1	TGTGCCAGCAGCCCTCTTGTGGTAGCGGTTAATTCCGAGACCCAGTACTTC	CASSPLVVAVNSETQYF
.	TRBD1	TRBJ1-2	TRBV18	TGTGCCAGCTCACTCGGACAGGCTAACTATGGCTACACCTTC	CASSLGQANYGYTF
once	TRBD1	TRBJ1-1	TRBV6-1	TGTGCCAGCAGTGAAAGGACAGGGAGTTCCACTGAAGCTTTCTTT	CASSERTGSSTEAFF
.	.	TRBJ1-1	TRBV28	TGTGCCAGCAGCCCACCAGGACTGACGAACACTGAAGCTTTCTTT	CASSPPGLTNTEAFF
.	TRBD1	TRBJ1-4	TRBV4-1	TGCGCCAGCAGCCAAACCATCCGACAGGGGGTAATAGAAAAACTGTTTTTT	CASSQTIRQGVIEKLFF
.	.	TRBJ1-1	TRBV2	TGTGCCAGCAGTGACAGGCTAGAAGCTTTCTTT	CASSDRLEAFF
.	.	TRBJ1-2	TRBV12-3/TRBV12-4	TGTGCCAGCAGTTTAGACTTACTCTACACCTTC	CASSLDLLYTF
.	.	TRBJ1-4	TRBV5-1	TGCGCCAGCTCCTCGGGGGCAACTAATGAAAAACTGTTTTTT	CASSSGATNEKLFF
.	.	TRBJ2-1	TRBV5-8	TGTGCCAGCAGCTTGGGGGGCCCATACAATGAGCAGTTCTTC	CASSLGGPYNEQFF
.	.	TRBJ1-4	TRBV19	TGTGCCAGTAGTCCACATGTTGGAAAACTGTTTTTT	CASSPHVGKLFF
.	TRBD1	TRBJ1-2	TRBV20-1	TGCAGTGCTAGTCAGGGGGCTAACGGCTACACCTTC	CSASQGANGYTF
.	.	TRBJ1-4	TRBV2	TGTGCCAGCAGTGATTTGGAGGGAAGTGAAAAACTGTTTTTT	CASSDLEGSEKLFF
once	.	TRBJ2-5	TRBV2	TGTGCCAGCAGTGAACTGGAGACCCAGTACTTC	CASSELETQYF
.	TRBD2	TRBJ2-1	TRBV27	TGTGCCAGCAGTTCCCAGAGGGGACTAGCGGGGGCTACAGGGAATGAGCAGTTCTTC	CASSSQRGLAGATGNEQFF
once	.	TRBJ1-1	TRBV4-1	TGCGCCAGCAGCGAGTTCAGGGCCGTGAACACTGAAGCTTTCTTT	CASSEFRAVNTEAFF
.	TRBD2	TRBJ2-7	TRBV27	TGTGCCAGCAGGAGGACTAGCGGGGAATTCTACGAGCAGTACTTC	CASRRTSGEFYEQYF
.	.	TRBJ2-2	TRBV29-1	TGCAGCGTTGGAAGGGGGACCGGGGAGCTGTTTTTT	CSVGRGTGELFF
.	TRBD1	TRBJ2-7	TRBV5-1	TGCGCCAGCAGCAAACCGGGACAGGGACCCTACGAGCAGTACTTC	CASSKPGQGPYEQYF
.	.	TRBJ2-1	TRBV7-2	TGTGCCAGCCGAGGTACTACATTCTCCTACAATGAGCAGTTCTTC	CASRGTTFSYNEQFF
once	TRBD2	TRBJ2-3	TRBV6-6	TGTGCCAGCAGTCCACATTCCCGACTAGCGGGGGGTCCAGATACGCAGTATTTT	CASSPHSRLAGGPDTQYF
.	.	TRBJ2-5	TRBV30	TGTGCCTGGAGATCCATAGCAGTCCAAGAGACCCAGTACTTC	CAWRSIAVQETQYF
once	.	TRBJ1-3	TRBV18	TGTGCCAGCTCACTCGACAGGAGCTCTGGAAACACCATATATTTT	CASSLDRSSGNTIYF
few	TRBD1	TRBJ1-2	TRBV19	TGTGCCAGTAATCCCGGGACAGCAAACTATGGCTACACCTTC	CASNPGTANYGYTF
.	.	TRBJ1-4	TRBV9	TGTGCCAGCAGCTTAACTCTAGGGGCGACTAATGAAAAACTGTTTTTT	CASSLTLGATNEKLFF
.	TRBD1	TRBJ1-1	TRBV19	TGTGCCAGTAACCCGGACAGGGGGGTGAACACTGAAGCTTTCTTT	CASNPDRGVNTEAFF
.	TRBD2	TRBJ2-3	TRBV24-1	TGTGCCACCAGCCACAGCGGGGGGAGTGATACGCAGTATTTT	CATSHSGGSDTQYF
.	.	TRBJ1-6	TRBV10-3	TGTGCCATCAGTGTGGAGGGTGTCGCTGGGCCCCTCCACTTT	CAISVEGVAGPLHF
.	.	TRBJ1-4	TRBV9	TGTGCCAGCAGCGTAGGATCGGGAAGTGAAAAACTGTTTTTT	CASSVGSGSEKLFF
.	.	TRBJ1-2	TRBV12-3/TRBV12-4	TGTGCCAGCAGCCCCGGTGTCAACTATGGCTACACCTTC	CASSPGVNYGYTF
.	TRBD1	TRBJ2-7	TRBV6-2/TRBV6-3	TGTGCCAGCAGCCAGGACAGGGGGCTGCAGTACTTC	CASSQDRGLQYF
.	TRBD2	TRBJ2-4	TRBV7-2	TGTGCCAGCAGCGCTCGGGGGGGCCGGGAAAACATTCAGTACTTC	CASSARGGRENIQYF
.	.	TRBJ2-7	TRBV19	TGTGCCAGTAGAGAGACCGGGATCACCCCCTACGAGCAGTACTTC	CASRETGITPYEQYF
.	.	TRBJ2-7	TRBV6-5	TGTGCCAGCAGAAAAACAGGGTTCTACGAGCAGTACTTC	CASRKTGFYEQYF
.	.	TRBJ2-7	TRBV4-1	TGCGCCAGCAGCCAAGCCATGTCTACCATGAGCTCCTACGAGCAGTACTTC	CASSQAMSTMSSYEQYF
.	.	TRBJ1-1	TRBV9	TGTGCCAGCAGCCTTGGGAGTTACTCTGAAGCTTTCTTT	CASSLGSYSEAFF
.	.	TRBJ1-2	TRBV13	TGTGCCAGCAGCCCCACAGGGTCAGGGAACTATGGCTACACCTTC	CASSPTGSGNYGYTF
.	TRBD1	TRBJ1-3	TRBV19	TGTGCCAGTAGTGTCGGGACAGGGAATAGAAACACCATATATTTT	CASSVGTGNRNTIYF